This T cell receptor (beta chain) comes out of a study of shared T cell receptors in the human thymus. The protocol was immunoSEQ multiplex PCR, while the TCRdb copy is restricted to in-frame clones and leaves out a portion. Of 630,000 or so clones listed, about 87% were seen once; the top ten hold just under 0.0095%. This CDR3 is built from 15 residues. V gave up 2 bases and J gave up 2 bases; unmatched junction bases: 6. The germline CDR1 and CDR2 sequences are MDHEN and SYDVKM. This clone appeared a few times. The sample was also linked to a second study, of human thymus T cells. That paper notes: Serving as donors were healthy Finnish infants, each of whom was having open corrective surgery for congenital heart defects. Corrective cardiac operations yielded the resected thymus tissue. Repertoires sampled from thymus and blood appeared biased in V and J gene usage. Highly overlapping thymic repertoires among unrelated individuals were reported in related research.

The chain couples TRBV28 to TRBJ2-7, with 7 bases matching TRBD1. Source material: thymocytes. This TCR was sampled from a boy in the first two years of life with a congenital heart defect. In DNA, the CDR3 is TGTGCCAGCAGTTTAGGGGAGACAGGGCCCTACGAGCAGTACTTC. As protein: CASSLGETGPYEQYF.